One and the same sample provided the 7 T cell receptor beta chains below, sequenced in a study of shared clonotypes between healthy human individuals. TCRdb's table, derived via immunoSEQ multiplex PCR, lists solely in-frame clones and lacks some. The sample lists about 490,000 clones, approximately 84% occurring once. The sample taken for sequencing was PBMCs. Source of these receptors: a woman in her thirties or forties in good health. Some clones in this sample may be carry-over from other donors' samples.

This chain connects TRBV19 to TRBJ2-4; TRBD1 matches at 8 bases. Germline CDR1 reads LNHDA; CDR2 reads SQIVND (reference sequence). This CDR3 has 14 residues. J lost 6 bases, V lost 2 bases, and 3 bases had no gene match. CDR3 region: CASSIRTGLNIQYF. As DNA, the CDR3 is TGTGCCAGTAGTATACGGACAGGGCTAAACATTCAGTACTTC.

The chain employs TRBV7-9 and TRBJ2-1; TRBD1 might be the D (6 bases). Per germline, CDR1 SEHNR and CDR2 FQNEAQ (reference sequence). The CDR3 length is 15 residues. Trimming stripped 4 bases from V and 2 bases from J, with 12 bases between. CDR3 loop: CASSSTGNPYNEQFF. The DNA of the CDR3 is TGTGCCAGCAGCTCCACAGGGAACCCCTACAATGAGCAGTTCTTC.

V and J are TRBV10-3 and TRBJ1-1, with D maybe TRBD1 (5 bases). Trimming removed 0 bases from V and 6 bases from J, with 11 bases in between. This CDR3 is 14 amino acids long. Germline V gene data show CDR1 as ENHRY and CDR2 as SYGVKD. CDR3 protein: CAISESTWGAEAFF. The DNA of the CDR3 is TGTGCCATCAGTGAGTCGACGTGGGGGGCTGAAGCTTTCTTT.

The chain's CDR3 is CAWSKFLDTQYF. The DNA of the CDR3 is TGTGCCTGGAGTAAGTTTCTCGATACGCAGTATTTT. The chain has TRBV30 and TRBJ2-3; no definite D call. With 2 bases removed from V and 6 bases from J, the gap between germline ends came to 9 bases. CDR1 and CDR2 from the germline V gene are GTSNPN and SVGIG (reference sequence). The length of the CDR3 is 12 residues.

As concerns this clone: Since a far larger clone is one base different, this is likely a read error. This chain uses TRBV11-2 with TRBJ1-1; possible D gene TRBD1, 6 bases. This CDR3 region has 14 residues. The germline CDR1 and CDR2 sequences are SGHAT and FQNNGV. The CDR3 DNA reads TGTGCCAGCATCTTAGGGGGGAGCGGCACTGAAGCTTTCTTT. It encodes CASILGGSGTEAFF.

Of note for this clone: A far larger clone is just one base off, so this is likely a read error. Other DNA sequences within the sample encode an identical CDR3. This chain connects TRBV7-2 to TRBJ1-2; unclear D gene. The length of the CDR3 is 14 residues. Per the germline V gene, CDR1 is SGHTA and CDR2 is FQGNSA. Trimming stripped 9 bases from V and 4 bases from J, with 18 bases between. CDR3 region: CASSPAGETYGYTF. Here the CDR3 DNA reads TGTGCCAGTAGCCCGGCCGGGGAAACCTATGGCTACACCTTC.

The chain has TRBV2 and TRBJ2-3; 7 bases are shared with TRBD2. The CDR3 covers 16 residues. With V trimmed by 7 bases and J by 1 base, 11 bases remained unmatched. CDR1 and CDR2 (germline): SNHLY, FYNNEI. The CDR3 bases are TGTGCCAGCACCCTGGGGGGGGGTTTGGGCACAGATACGCAGTATTTT. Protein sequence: CASTLGGGLGTDTQYF.